These 27 T cell receptor delta chains originate from one sample sequenced in a study of gamma-delta chains in newborns, infants, children. TCRdb re-identified clones in the reads via CATT. The sample records roughly 5,300 delta-chain clones, roughly 15% being singletons. The sequenced sample was blood, obtained at baseline. Receptors originate from a child who was a newborn, infant or young child, either healthy, febrile or measles-vaccinated (not recorded which).

This clone is medium-sized by share. This sequence joins TRDV3 and TRDJ1; 12 bases match TRDD3. Germline loops: CDR1 TVYSNPD, CDR2 GDNSRS (reference sequence). This CDR3 contains 17 residues. V dropped 4 bases and J dropped 0; count of bases not matched to a gene: 12. The CDR3 loop is CACTGGYREKYTDKLIF. DNA of the CDR3: TGTGCCTGTACTGGGGGATACCGAGAGAAGTACACCGATAAACTCATCTTT. Based on the CDR3 plus reference TRDV3 and TRDJ1, the full variable domain is CDKVTQSSPDQTVASGSEVVLLCTYDTVYSNPDLFWYRIRPDYSFQFVFYGDNSRSEGADFTQGRFSVKHILTQKAFHLVISPVRTEDSATYYCACTGGYREKYTDKLIFGKGTRVTVEP.

As to this clone: It may be a read error: a sequence one base away is much more abundant. The same CDR3 can be traced to other DNA sequences in this sample. The CDR3 here is CALGELFYLYWGIRRSYTDKLIF. CDR3 DNA sequence: TGCGCTCTTGGGGAACTCTTCTACCTGTACTGGGGGATACGCCGATCTTACACCGATAAACTCATCTTT. The chain is built from TRDV1 and TRDJ1, with TRDD3 matching 13 bases. The germline V gene has CDR1 TSWWSYY and CDR2 QGS. This CDR3 is built from 23 residues.

By share, this clone counts as medium-sized. The V call is TRDV1, the J call TRDJ1, with 8 positions matching TRDD3. V gave up 1 base and J gave up 0 bases; unmatched junction bases: 10. CDR1 is TSWWSYY and CDR2 is QGS in the germline V gene. This CDR3 contains 18 residues. The CDR3 sequence: CALGERSWGYFHTDKLIF. The CDR3 nucleotides read TGTGCTCTTGGGGAACGGTCGTGGGGATACTTTCACACCGATAAACTCATCTTT.

This clone was detected a few times. This sequence joins TRDV2 and TRDJ3; 10 nucleotides align to TRDD3. V lost 0 bases and J lost 1; bases outside the gene matches: 14. The CDR3 totals 22 residues. Germline CDR1 is GEAIGNYY and CDR2 is EKD. CDR3 in amino acids: CACDTVNVLGDRRSWDTRQMFF. DNA for the CDR3: TGTGCCTGTGACACCGTCAACGTACTGGGGGATCGAAGGTCCTGGGACACCCGACAGATGTTTTTC.

By share, this clone ranks as medium-sized (0.01 to 0.1%). Other nucleotide sequences in the sample specify the same CDR3. The CDR3 bases are TGTGCCTGTGACAGTACTGGGGGATACTCCTGGGACACCCGACAGATGTTTTTC. The encoded protein is CACDSTGGYSWDTRQMFF. The rearrangement links TRDV2 to TRDJ3; 11 bases are shared with TRDD3. The CDR3 has 18 amino acids. V lost 2 bases, J lost 0 bases, and 2 bases stayed unmatched. Germline V gene data show CDR1 as GEAIGNYY and CDR2 as EKD.

The rearrangement links TRDV1 to TRDJ1, with 12 bases identical to TRDD3. This CDR3 region has 22 residues. Germline CDR1 and CDR2: TSWWSYY and QGS. The V and J ends lost 0 bases and 3 bases, in that order; junction bases with no gene match: 20. Here the CDR3 DNA reads TGTGCTCTTGGGGAACTAGCGGTTCCGGACGTCTGGGGGATACGCGCCGCCGATAAACTCATCTTT. This sequence encodes CALGELAVPDVWGIRAADKLIF.

This clone was seen a few times. This DNA's translation differs at residue 5 from TCRdb's protein, which comes from a much larger clone; a read error is likely, and the protein shown is translated from the DNA. The chain links TRDV2 to TRDJ1; TRDD3 is a possible D gene (9 bases). Germline V gives CDR1 GEAIGNYY, CDR2 EKD. The germline V and J ends were trimmed by 3 bases and 0 bases, with 25 bases remaining between them. The CDR3 extends over 19 amino acids. The CDR3 DNA sequence: TGTGCCTGTGACGCCCTACTTCCTACGGGGGATACTTACACCGATAAACTCATCTTT. Translated: CACDALLPTGDTYTDKLIF.

Comment on this clone: A much larger clone lies one base from this, so it may be a read error. Other DNA variants within this sample encode the same CDR3. The chain links TRDV3 to TRDJ1, with D hard to call. The CDR3 covers 17 residues. The germline V gene has CDR1 TVYSNPD and CDR2 GDNSRS (reference sequence). The CDR3 nucleotides read TGCGCCTTTACCTCCCCGGAGGCCCGAAACAACACCGATAAACTCATCTTT. The encoded protein is CAFTSPEARNNTDKLIF.

By share of the sample, this clone is medium-sized. In the same sample, other DNA sequences code for this CDR3. This sequence joins TRDV2 and TRDJ3, with 10 bases lining up with TRDD3. The J segment lost 1 base and the V segment lost 4 bases, leaving 6 bases of the junction unmatched. The germline V gene encodes CDR1 GEAIGNYY and CDR2 EKD. The CDR3 spans 18 residues. The CDR3 DNA is TGTGCCTGTGATGTACTGGGGGATTCATCCTGGGACACCCGACAGATGTTTTTC. Protein product: CACDVLGDSSWDTRQMFF.

In the case of this clone: This sequence is one base from a far larger clone and is likely a read error. The chain recombines TRDV3 with TRDJ1; the match to TRDD3 covers 12 bases. The V segment lost 2 bases and the J segment 5 bases; nucleotides outside the gene matches: 18. Germline V gene lookup returns CDR1 TVYSNPD and CDR2 GDNSRS (reference sequence). The CDR3 length is 18 residues. CDR3 nucleotides: TGTGCCTTTCGGCCTTCCTACTGGGGGATACCCAGAGAGGATAAACTCATCTTT. Its protein product is CAFRPSYWGIPREDKLIF. The full variable domain, in which reference TRDV3 and TRDJ1 provide the parts outside the CDR3, is CDKVTQSSPDQTVASGSEVVLLCTYDTVYSNPDLFWYRIRPDYSFQFVFYGDNSRSEGADFTQGRFSVKHILTQKAFHLVISPVRTEDSATYYCAFRPSYWGIPREDKLIFGKGTRVTVEP.

This clone was found a few times. The rearrangement joins TRDV1 to TRDJ1; D is tentatively TRDD2 or TRDD3 (5 bases each). Trimming left V 0 bases short and J 3 bases short, with 23 bases between. Germline values: CDR1 TSWWSYY, CDR2 QGS. The CDR3 consists of 19 residues. The CDR3 sequence: CALGELNPSSYAIPDKLIF. CDR3 in DNA: TGTGCTCTTGGGGAACTAAATCCTTCTTCATACGCCATACCCGATAAACTCATCTTT.

This clone was counted ten times or more. The genes are TRDV1 and TRDJ1, with TRDD3 matching over 11 bases. Trimming at V came to 0 bases and at J to 3 bases, leaving 15 bases not matched to a gene. Looked up from germline, CDR1 is TSWWSYY and CDR2 is QGS. The CDR3 totals 20 residues. CDR3 loop: CALGELRVGGGYGSSDKLIF. As DNA, the CDR3 is TGTGCTCTTGGGGAACTAAGGGTTGGTGGGGGATACGGGTCGTCCGATAAACTCATCTTT.

This clone was seen repeatedly, ten times or more. The chain carries TRDV2 and TRDJ1; 9 bases line up with TRDD3. The V and J ends lost 3 bases and 0 bases, in that order; junction bases with no gene match: 7. CDR1 and CDR2 (germline): GEAIGNYY, EKD. The CDR3 is 16 amino acids. This CDR3 is CACDLLGDLNTDKLIF. The CDR3, as DNA: TGTGCCTGTGACTTACTGGGGGACCTCAACACCGATAAACTCATCTTT.

This clone is categorized as medium-sized. The chain couples TRDV1 to TRDJ1; 11 bases fit TRDD3. From germline, CDR1 is TSWWSYY and CDR2 QGS. Losses at the gene ends were 1 base for V and 2 bases for J; bases not matched to a gene: 21. The CDR3 has 22 amino acids. CDR3 coding DNA: TGTGCTCTTGGGGAACGCTACCTTGGGGGATACGAAGTGGGGAAGGCAACCGATAAACTCATCTTT. This encodes CALGERYLGGYEVGKATDKLIF.

This clone showed up many times. The CDR3: CACDTWGITKAWDTRQMFF. CDR3 DNA: TGTGCCTGTGACACCTGGGGGATAACTAAGGCCTGGGACACCCGACAGATGTTTTTC. The chain is built from TRDV2 and TRDJ3, with 9 bases lining up with TRDD3. Trimming took 0 bases from V and 2 from J; bases not matched to a gene: 7. Germline loops: CDR1 GEAIGNYY, CDR2 EKD. The CDR3 consists of 19 residues.

In its sample, this clone is medium-sized. The chain combines TRDV2 with TRDJ3, with 8 positions matching TRDD3. CDR1 is GEAIGNYY and CDR2 is EKD in the germline V gene. This CDR3 comprises 19 residues. Trimming at V came to 3 bases and at J to 0 bases, leaving 9 bases not matched to a gene. The CDR3 DNA sequence: TGTGCCTGTGACGAAGTGGGGGATCGTAGCTCCTGGGACACCCGACAGATGTTTTTC. Protein: CACDEVGDRSSWDTRQMFF.

The sample holds a few counts of this clone. The CDR3 loop reads CALGPTFYRTPIFTGGYYKLIF. The CDR3, as DNA: TGTGCTCTTGGCCCGACCTTCTACCGAACACCTATCTTTACTGGGGGATACTATAAACTCATCTTT. This chain uses TRDV1 with TRDJ1; 12 bases map to TRDD3. Germline V gene lookup returns CDR1 TSWWSYY and CDR2 QGS. V gave up 6 bases and J gave up 6 bases; unmatched junction bases: 29. The CDR3 contains 22 residues.

The chain carries TRDV1 and TRDJ1; 13 bases map to TRDD3. Germline-derived CDR1 and CDR2 are TSWWSYY and QGS. The CDR3 is made up of 23 amino acids. V trimming: 0 bases; J trimming: 6 bases; junction bases outside the gene matches: 25. This CDR3 reads CALGELDGFHRLYWGIRLHKLIF. CDR3 sequence (DNA): TGTGCTCTTGGGGAACTAGATGGGTTCCACCGACTCTACTGGGGGATACGCTTACATAAACTCATCTTT.

By frequency in the sample, this clone is medium-sized. The chain couples TRDV1 to TRDJ1; 11 bases map to TRDD3. CDR3 length: 18 residues. The germline CDR1 and CDR2 sequences are TSWWSYY and QGS. The ends lost 4 bases at V and 6 bases at J; junction bases unmatched: 16. In nucleotides, the CDR3 is TGTGCTCTTGGGGTTAAGGGTACCTGGGGGATACAAGGGAATAAACTCATCTTT. Its translation is CALGVKGTWGIQGNKLIF.

On this clone: This may be a read error: a much more frequent sequence differs by one nucleotide. The CDR3: CAPRPRTVKLIF. DNA for the CDR3: TGTGCCCCCCGTCCCCGTACGGTTAAACTCATCTTT. V gene TRDV3 combines with J gene TRDJ1, with unresolved D. This CDR3 is built from 12 residues. Trimming shortened V by 5 bases and J by 7 bases, and 17 bases separated the two germline ends. The germline V gene has CDR1 TVYSNPD and CDR2 GDNSRS (reference sequence).

The chain links TRDV1 to TRDJ1; 13 nucleotides line up with TRDD3. The length of the CDR3 is 24 residues. With V trimmed by 3 bases and J by 1 base, 26 bases remained unmatched. Germline CDR1 is TSWWSYY and CDR2 is QGS. The CDR3 spells CALGDLYKKVPTGGYEGTTDKLIF. The CDR3 DNA is TGTGCTCTTGGGGATCTTTATAAAAAGGTTCCTACTGGGGGATACGAGGGGACCACCGATAAACTCATCTTT.

The rearrangement links TRDV2 to TRDJ3; 8 bases map to TRDD3. Germline trimming cut 0 bases from V and 0 bases from J; bases unmatched to any gene: 9. Germline CDR1 reads GEAIGNYY; CDR2 reads EKD. The CDR3 sequence is 20 residues long. CDR3 sequence (DNA): TGTGCCTGTGACACCGCTACTGGGGGGTCCAGCTCCTGGGACACCCGACAGATGTTTTTC. The encoded protein is CACDTATGGSSSWDTRQMFF.

By share of the sample, this clone is medium-sized. The same CDR3 is also encoded by other DNA sequences in this sample. The chain has TRDV2 and TRDJ3; D call uncertain. The CDR3 runs to 16 residues. With 0 bases removed from V and 0 bases from J, the gap between germline ends came to 5 bases. Germline CDR1 reads GEAIGNYY; CDR2 reads EKD. Here the CDR3 reads CACDTVGSWDTRQMFF. The CDR3 DNA follows: TGTGCCTGTGACACCGTGGGCTCCTGGGACACCCGACAGATGTTTTTC.

This clone turned up a few times. TCRdb has a much larger clone's protein, which differs at residue 12 from the translation of this DNA, likely because of a read error; what is shown is the protein translated from the DNA. The rearrangement links TRDV3 to TRDJ1; 12 nucleotides match TRDD3. Germline V gene lookup returns CDR1 TVYSNPD and CDR2 GDNSRS (reference sequence). Losses at the gene ends were 5 bases for V and 4 bases for J; bases not matched to a gene: 17. The CDR3 spans 17 residues. CDR3 protein: CALHAGYWGIQSDKLIF. CDR3 nucleotides: TGTGCCCTCCACGCCGGGTACTGGGGGATACAGAGCGATAAACTCATCTTT.

This clone is medium-sized. This chain links TRDV2 with TRDJ1, with 13 bases aligning to TRDD3. CDR1 is GEAIGNYY and CDR2 is EKD in the germline V gene. This CDR3 is 18 amino acids long. The V and J ends lost 3 bases and 0 bases, in that order; junction bases with no gene match: 9. For the CDR3, the DNA is TGTGCCTGTGACTTTGTACTGGGGGATACGCCGTACACCGATAAACTCATCTTT. It encodes CACDFVLGDTPYTDKLIF.

This clone was counted a single time. Additional DNA sequences in this sample encode the identical CDR3. The genes are TRDV1 and TRDJ1, with 8 nucleotides matching TRDD2. V was pared by 0 bases and J by 0 bases, with 27 bases of the junction left unmatched. The length of the CDR3 is 24 residues. Germline CDR1 reads TSWWSYY; CDR2 reads QGS. CDR3 sequence reads: CALGELSPPSAFLLGVKYTDKLIF. The CDR3 DNA reads as TGTGCTCTTGGGGAACTAAGTCCGCCCTCGGCCTTCCTATTGGGGGTTAAGTACACCGATAAACTCATCTTT.

This clone was found a few times. A read error is likely here: a far larger clone is one base away. Other DNA sequences in this sample translate to the same CDR3. DNA for the CDR3: TGTGCCTTTAGGGAGGGGTACTGGGGGTTCGGCGCCACCGACAAACTCATCTTT. It encodes CAFREGYWGFGATDKLIF. V and J are TRDV3 and TRDJ1, with 8 bases lining up with TRDD3. The germline CDR1 and CDR2 sequences are TVYSNPD and GDNSRS (reference sequence). This CDR3 has 18 residues.